Sequencing of this TCR beta chain was carried out in a study of low-dose radiotherapy and immunotherapy resistance in tumors. Across the whole study: At a dose of 200 mg/m2, intravenous cyclophosphamide was given every two weeks, one day before radiation and immunotherapy.

Regarding this clonotype: A far bigger clonotype differs at one base, so this is likely a read error.

Documented time point: before trial treatment. Germline V gives CDR1 SGHRS, CDR2 YFSETQ. V shed 4 bases, J shed 10 bases, and the junction held 22 bases outside the gene matches. The CDR3 is 18 amino acids. Alpha and beta chains were covered, as first-strand cDNA relied on TRAV- and TRBV-specific primers. The TCRs were subjected to amplification over approximately 20 PCR cycles employing a constant-region primer in conjunction with a V-primer adapter. Each CDR3 protein gets one entry after TCRdb re-called the reads with MiXCR. The repertoire holds around 65,000 distinct CDR3 sequences, around 27% seen once, with 6.5% to 8% in the top ten.

The chain carries TRBV5-1 and TRBJ2-1; 8 nucleotides match TRBD1. The specimen was PBMCs, collected before treatment. The receptor was isolated from a male donor with rectosigmoid adenocarcinoma. CDR3 in amino acids: CASSPSTRQGPSSYEQFF. The CDR3, as DNA: TGCGCCAGCAGCCCGAGTACGCGACAGGGGCCGAGCTCCTACGAGCAGTTCTTC.